Listed below are T cell receptor beta chains from one sample, sequenced in a study of Ad26.COV2.S vaccination and SARS-CoV-2 variants. Only in-frame clones appear in the TCRdb table, and some are missing; sequencing was by immunoSEQ multiplex PCR. The repertoire holds 180,000 or so clones, roughly 85% seen once, with roughly 6% in the top ten. The sample in question was peripheral blood, obtained after recovery from COVID-19. Receptor source: a human donor who had recovered from COVID-19. Each CDR3 is given with its conserved first and last residue. The D gene is left open where the match is weak. Not all rows give a size; the values are once, few, many and, for expanded clones, a class.

clone size,J gene,V gene,D gene,CDR3 protein,CDR3 DNA
few,TRBJ1-2,TRBV11-2,-,CASSLDWGRGYGYTF,TGTGCCAGCAGCTTAGATTGGGGGAGGGGCTATGGCTACACCTTC
-,TRBJ2-1,TRBV19,-,CASSYLGPYNEQFF,TGTGCCAGTAGTTATCTTGGTCCCTACAATGAGCAGTTCTTC
-,TRBJ1-3,TRBV28,-,CASSQIIDYTGNTIYF,TGTGCCAGCAGCCAAATTATAGACTATACTGGAAACACCATATATTTT
few,TRBJ1-2,TRBV13,TRBD1,CASGGRDRLGYTF,TGTGCCAGCGGGGGAAGGGACAGACTGGGCTACACCTTC
-,TRBJ2-1,TRBV19,-,CASSTQTGYNEQFF,TGTGCCAGTAGTACACAGACAGGCTACAATGAGCAGTTCTTC
-,TRBJ1-5,TRBV6-1,TRBD1,CASSDGTGYGQPQHF,TGTGCCAGCAGTGACGGGACAGGGTATGGTCAGCCCCAGCATTTT
-,TRBJ1-2,TRBV25-1,TRBD1,CASKGQGSSNYGYTF,TGTGCCAGCAAAGGACAGGGAAGTTCTAACTATGGCTACACCTTC
-,TRBJ2-3,TRBV7-9,-,CASSSGRPATDTQYF,TGTGCCAGCAGCTCAGGGAGGCCCGCCACAGATACGCAGTATTTT
-,TRBJ2-1,TRBV27,-,CASSLSTGSYNEQFF,TGTGCCAGCAGTTTATCGACGGGCTCCTACAATGAGCAGTTCTTC
-,TRBJ1-2,TRBV12-3/TRBV12-4,-,CASSLMGGYTF,TGTGCCAGCAGTTTAATGGGAGGCTACACCTTC
-,TRBJ2-7,TRBV13,-,CASSSSNAGEQYF,TGTGCCAGCAGCTCCTCGAATGCCGGCGAGCAGTACTTC
-,TRBJ2-3,TRBV21-1,-,CASSKVVPGGPKDTQYF,TGTGCCAGCAGCAAAGTCGTTCCGGGAGGGCCCAAAGATACGCAGTATTTT
once,TRBJ2-7,TRBV7-2,-,CASSPSKLPSGGEEQYF,TGTGCCAGCAGCCCCTCGAAATTGCCCAGCGGAGGGGAGGAGCAGTACTTC
once,TRBJ2-5,TRBV7-9,-,CASSLRRDQETQYF,TGTGCCAGCAGCTTAAGGCGGGATCAAGAGACCCAGTACTTC
-,TRBJ2-2,TRBV6-1,TRBD1,CASSEIDRGPTGELFF,TGTGCCAGCAGTGAAATTGACAGGGGGCCCACCGGGGAGCTGTTTTTT
-,TRBJ2-1,TRBV5-5,-,CASSSDRGPYNEQFF,TGTGCCAGCAGTTCGGACAGAGGGCCCTACAATGAGCAGTTCTTC
-,TRBJ2-1,TRBV5-3,-,CARSSGEGESEQFF,TGTGCCAGAAGCTCGGGTGAGGGGGAGAGTGAGCAGTTCTTC
-,TRBJ2-7,TRBV5-5,TRBD2,CASSLSGGPTYEQYF,TGTGCCAGCAGCTTGTCGGGGGGGCCAACCTACGAGCAGTACTTC
once,TRBJ2-7,TRBV10-3,TRBD1,CAIRRDRASYEQYF,TGTGCCATCAGAAGGGACAGGGCTTCCTACGAGCAGTACTTC
-,TRBJ2-1,TRBV7-9,-,CASSLAGVTLSYNEQFF,TGTGCCAGCAGCTTAGCGGGAGTTACCCTCTCCTACAATGAGCAGTTCTTC
-,TRBJ1-2,TRBV5-4,-,CASSFGGHGAGLSNYGYTF,TGTGCCAGCAGCTTTGGCGGGCACGGAGCGGGACTTTCAAACTATGGCTACACCTTC
-,TRBJ1-1,TRBV7-3,-,CASSQAPLTEAFF,TGTGCCAGCAGCCAAGCCCCTCTCACTGAAGCTTTCTTT
-,TRBJ2-7,TRBV5-6,-,CASSLYEDSSYEQYF,TGTGCCAGCAGCTTGTATGAGGATAGCTCCTACGAGCAGTACTTC
-,TRBJ2-7,TRBV18,-,CASSPDLFEQYF,TGTGCCAGCTCACCAGATTTGTTCGAGCAGTACTTC
-,TRBJ2-5,TRBV5-6,-,CASSRRGGETQYF,TGTGCCAGCAGCCGCAGGGGAGGGGAGACCCAGTACTTC
-,TRBJ1-5,TRBV6-6,-,CASSLRGQPQHF,TGTGCCAGCAGTTTAAGGGGTCAGCCCCAGCATTTT
-,TRBJ2-5,TRBV7-6,-,CASSGWGASQETQYF,TGTGCCAGCAGCGGTTGGGGGGCTTCCCAAGAGACCCAGTACTTC
-,TRBJ1-2,TRBV10-3,TRBD1,CAIRFRDSSFYGYTF,TGTGCCATTAGATTCCGGGACAGCTCTTTCTATGGCTACACCTTC
once,TRBJ2-1,TRBV7-2,-,CASSPSSVARNEQFF,TGTGCCAGCAGCCCTTCTTCGGTTGCGAGGAATGAGCAGTTCTTC
-,TRBJ2-7,TRBV6-5,TRBD2,CASSYGVLADYEQYF,TGTGCCAGCAGTTACGGTGTGCTAGCGGACTACGAGCAGTACTTC
-,TRBJ1-5,TRBV7-3,-,CELQVNQPQHF,TGTGAGCTACAGGTTAATCAGCCCCAGCATTTT
once,TRBJ1-2,TRBV10-3,-,CAISGAGFDSHYGYTF,TGTGCCATCAGTGGGGCAGGGTTTGATAGTCACTATGGCTACACCTTC
once,TRBJ2-7,TRBV4-2,-,CASSQMGLPQGVDYEQYF,TGTGCCAGCAGCCAGATGGGGCTACCCCAAGGGGTGGACTACGAGCAGTACTTC
-,TRBJ2-1,TRBV7-8,-,CASSRRGDYNEQFF,TGTGCCAGCAGCCGACGTGGAGACTACAATGAGCAGTTCTTC
-,TRBJ2-7,TRBV5-1,-,CASSTDYEQYF,TGCGCCAGTTCTACGGACTACGAGCAGTACTTC
-,TRBJ2-7,TRBV7-2,-,CASSLVLDYEQYF,TGTGCCAGCAGCTTAGTCTTGGACTACGAGCAGTACTTC
-,TRBJ1-1,TRBV29-1,TRBD1,CSVDEGAGNEAFF,TGCAGCGTTGACGAGGGGGCGGGTAATGAAGCTTTCTTT
-,TRBJ1-4,TRBV5-1,-,CASSLGSGVNEKLFF,TGCGCCAGCAGCTTGGGGTCCGGGGTTAATGAAAAACTGTTTTTT
-,TRBJ2-7,TRBV12-3/TRBV12-4,-,CASRGRVRYEQYF,TGTGCCAGCAGGGGGCGGGTACGTTACGAGCAGTACTTC
-,TRBJ2-7,TRBV5-1,TRBD2,CASGPAGADEQYF,TGCGCCAGCGGCCCAGCGGGAGCGGACGAGCAGTACTTC
-,TRBJ2-3,TRBV19,-,CASSWRPRGDTQYF,TGTGCCAGTAGCTGGAGGCCCCGGGGAGATACGCAGTATTTT
-,TRBJ1-1,TRBV5-6,TRBD1,CASSLRTGLNTEAFF,TGTGCCAGCAGCTTAAGGACAGGGTTGAACACTGAAGCTTTCTTT
once,TRBJ2-2,TRBV24-1,TRBD2,CATSDSAGGNTGELFF,TGTGCCACCAGTGATTCCGCGGGGGGGAACACCGGGGAGCTGTTTTTT
-,TRBJ2-7,TRBV29-1,-,CSVDTGSSYEQYF,TGCAGCGTGGATACCGGGAGCTCCTACGAGCAGTACTTC
-,TRBJ2-1,TRBV5-4,-,CASGRGGEQFF,TGTGCCAGCGGCCGTGGAGGGGAGCAGTTCTTC
-,TRBJ1-2,TRBV12-5,TRBD1,CASGPTGYYGYTF,TGTGCTAGTGGCCCGACAGGGTACTATGGCTACACCTTC
-,TRBJ2-1,TRBV4-2,-,CASSQDKGSYNEQFF,TGTGCCAGCAGCCAAGATAAGGGTAGCTACAATGAGCAGTTCTTC
-,TRBJ2-3,TRBV4-2,-,CASSQEGDTQYF,TGTGCCAGCAGCCAAGAGGGAGATACGCAGTATTTT
-,TRBJ2-7,TRBV7-9,-,CASSPHFGGLSYEQYF,TGTGCCAGCAGCCCGCACTTTGGCGGGCTCTCCTACGAGCAGTACTTC
once,TRBJ2-5,TRBV7-3,TRBD2,CASSLNLAGEETQYF,TGTGCCAGCAGCTTAAATCTGGCGGGGGAGGAGACCCAGTACTTC
-,TRBJ2-3,TRBV7-3,-,CASSLDSRDTQYF,TGTGCCAGCAGCTTAGACAGCAGAGATACGCAGTATTTT
-,TRBJ2-5,TRBV2,-,CASSQQGQDQETQYF,TGTGCCAGCAGCCAGCAGGGGCAGGACCAAGAGACCCAGTACTTC
-,TRBJ2-3,TRBV6-4,TRBD2,CASSEGRQDGGEGDTQYF,TGTGCCAGCAGTGAAGGGCGACAGGACGGGGGGGAAGGAGATACGCAGTATTTT
-,TRBJ1-1,TRBV7-9,-,CASSLTRLGRGGGNTEAFF,TGTGCCAGCAGCCTAACTAGACTTGGTAGGGGGGGAGGGAACACTGAAGCTTTCTTT
-,TRBJ1-2,TRBV11-3,-,CASSLNVGPFAPFNYGYTF,TGTGCCAGCAGCTTAAATGTCGGGCCGTTCGCGCCTTTTAACTATGGCTACACCTTC
-,TRBJ2-4,TRBV3-1/TRBV3-2,TRBD1,CASTTTGTVDESIQYF,TGTGCCAGCACCACCACCGGGACAGTGGACGAAAGCATTCAGTACTTC
once,TRBJ2-3,TRBV24-1,TRBD2,CATSDASGSSDTQYF,TGTGCCACCAGTGATGCTAGCGGGAGTTCAGATACGCAGTATTTT
-,TRBJ2-3,TRBV4-1,-,CASSQVSGGTKDTQYF,TGCGCCAGCAGCCAAGTGTCTGGGGGAACGAAAGATACGCAGTATTTT
-,TRBJ2-1,TRBV5-1,TRBD2,CASRLAAGSNEQFF,TGCGCCAGCAGACTAGCGGCAGGTAGCAATGAGCAGTTCTTC